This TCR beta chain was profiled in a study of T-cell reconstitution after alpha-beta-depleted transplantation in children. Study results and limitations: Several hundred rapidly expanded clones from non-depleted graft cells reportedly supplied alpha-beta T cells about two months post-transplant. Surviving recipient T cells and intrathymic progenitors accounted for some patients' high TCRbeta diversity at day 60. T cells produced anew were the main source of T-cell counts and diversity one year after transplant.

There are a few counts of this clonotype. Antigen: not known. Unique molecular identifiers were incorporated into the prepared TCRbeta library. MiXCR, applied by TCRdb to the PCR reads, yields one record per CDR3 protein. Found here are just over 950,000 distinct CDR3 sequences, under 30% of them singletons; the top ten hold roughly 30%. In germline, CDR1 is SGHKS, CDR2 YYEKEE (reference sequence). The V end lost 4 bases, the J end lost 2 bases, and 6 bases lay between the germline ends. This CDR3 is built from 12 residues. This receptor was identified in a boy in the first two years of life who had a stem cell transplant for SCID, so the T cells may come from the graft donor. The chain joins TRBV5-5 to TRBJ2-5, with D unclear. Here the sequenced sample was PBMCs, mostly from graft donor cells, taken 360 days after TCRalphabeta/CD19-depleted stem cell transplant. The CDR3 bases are TGTGCCAGCAGCCAAAGGCAAGAGACCCAGTACTTC. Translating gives CASSQRQETQYF.